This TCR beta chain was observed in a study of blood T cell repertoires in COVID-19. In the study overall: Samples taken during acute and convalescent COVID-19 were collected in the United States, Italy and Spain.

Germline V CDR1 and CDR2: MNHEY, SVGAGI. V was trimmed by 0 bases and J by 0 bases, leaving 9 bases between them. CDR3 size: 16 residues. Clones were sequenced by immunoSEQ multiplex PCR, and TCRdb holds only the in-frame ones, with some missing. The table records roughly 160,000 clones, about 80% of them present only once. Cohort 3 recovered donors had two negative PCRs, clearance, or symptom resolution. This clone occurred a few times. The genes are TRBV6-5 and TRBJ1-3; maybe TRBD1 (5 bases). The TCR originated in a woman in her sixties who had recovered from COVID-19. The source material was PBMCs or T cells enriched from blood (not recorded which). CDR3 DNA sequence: TGTGCCAGCAGTTACTCAACAGGTTCCTCTGGAAACACCATATATTTT. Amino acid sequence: CASSYSTGSSGNTIYF.